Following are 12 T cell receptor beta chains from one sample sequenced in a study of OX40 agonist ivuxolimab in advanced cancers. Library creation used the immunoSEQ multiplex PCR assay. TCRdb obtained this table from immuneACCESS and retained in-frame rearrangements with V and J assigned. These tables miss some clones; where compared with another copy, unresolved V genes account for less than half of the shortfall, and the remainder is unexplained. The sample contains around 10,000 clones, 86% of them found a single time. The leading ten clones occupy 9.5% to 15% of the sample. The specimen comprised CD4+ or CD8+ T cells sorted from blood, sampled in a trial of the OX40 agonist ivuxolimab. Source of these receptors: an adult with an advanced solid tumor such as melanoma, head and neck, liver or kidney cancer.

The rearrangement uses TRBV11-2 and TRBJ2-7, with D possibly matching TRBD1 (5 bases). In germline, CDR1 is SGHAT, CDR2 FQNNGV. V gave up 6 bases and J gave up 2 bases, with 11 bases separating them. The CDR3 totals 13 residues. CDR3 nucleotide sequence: TGTGCCAGCAGTCTGGCAGGGACCTACGAGCAGTACTTC. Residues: CASSLAGTYEQYF.

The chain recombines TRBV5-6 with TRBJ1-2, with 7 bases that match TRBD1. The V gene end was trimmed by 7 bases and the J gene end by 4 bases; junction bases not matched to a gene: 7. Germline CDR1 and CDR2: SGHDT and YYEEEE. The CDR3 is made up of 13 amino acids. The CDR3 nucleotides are TGTGCCAGCCACTCAGGGGGAATCTATGGCTACACCTTC. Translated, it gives CASHSGGIYGYTF.

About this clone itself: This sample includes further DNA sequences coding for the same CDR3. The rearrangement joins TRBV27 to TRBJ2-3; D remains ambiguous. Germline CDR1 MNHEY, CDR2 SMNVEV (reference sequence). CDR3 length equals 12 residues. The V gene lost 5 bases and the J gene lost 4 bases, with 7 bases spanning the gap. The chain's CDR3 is CASSPIPDTQYF. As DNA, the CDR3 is TGTGCCAGCAGTCCGATACCAGATACGCAGTATTTT.

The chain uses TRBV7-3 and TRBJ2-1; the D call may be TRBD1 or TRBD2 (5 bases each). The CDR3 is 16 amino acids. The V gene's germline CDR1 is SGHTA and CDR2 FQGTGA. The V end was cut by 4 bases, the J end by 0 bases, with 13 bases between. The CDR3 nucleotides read TGTGCCAGCAGCTCATATGGGACCAGCTCCTACAATGAGCAGTTCTTC. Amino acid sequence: CASSSYGTSSYNEQFF. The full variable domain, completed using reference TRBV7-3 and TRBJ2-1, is GAGVSQTPSNKVTEKGKYVELRCDPISGHTALYWYRQSLGQGPEFLIYFQGTGAADDSGLPNDRFFAVRPEGSVSTLKIQRTERGDSAVYLCASSSYGTSSYNEQFFGPGTRLTVL.

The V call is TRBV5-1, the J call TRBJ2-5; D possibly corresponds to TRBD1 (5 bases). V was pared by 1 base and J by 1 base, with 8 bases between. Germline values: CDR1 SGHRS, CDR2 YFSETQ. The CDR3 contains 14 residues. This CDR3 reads CASSLWQGQETQYF. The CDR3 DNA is TGCGCCAGCAGCTTGTGGCAGGGCCAAGAGACCCAGTACTTC.

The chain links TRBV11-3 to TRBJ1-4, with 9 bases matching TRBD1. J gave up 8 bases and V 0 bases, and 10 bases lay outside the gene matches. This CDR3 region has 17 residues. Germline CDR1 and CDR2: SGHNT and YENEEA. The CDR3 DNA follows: TGTGCCAGCAGCTTAGATAACAGGGACAGGGCTTCGGAAAAACTGTTTTTT. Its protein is CASSLDNRDRASEKLFF.

The CDR3 region is CASSIPGTESYEQYF. The CDR3 DNA sequence: TGTGCCAGTAGTATCCCCGGGACAGAGTCCTACGAGCAGTACTTC. The chain has TRBV19 and TRBJ2-7; 7 nucleotides line up with TRBD1. Germline V gene lookup returns CDR1 LNHDA and CDR2 SQIVND (reference sequence). Trimming cost V 3 bases and J 1 base; bases outside gene matches: 6. This CDR3 contains 15 residues.

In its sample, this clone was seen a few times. The CDR3 nucleotides are TGTGCCACCAGCAGAGATCCCTATAGGCGGGGGGGCACAGATACGCAGTATTTT. Its translation: CATSRDPYRRGGTDTQYF. This sequence joins TRBV15 and TRBJ2-3; 8 nucleotides agree with TRBD2. The germline V gene has CDR1 LNHNV and CDR2 YYDKDF (reference sequence). The CDR3 runs to 18 residues. V shed 0 bases and J 1 base; nucleotides not matched to a gene: 9.

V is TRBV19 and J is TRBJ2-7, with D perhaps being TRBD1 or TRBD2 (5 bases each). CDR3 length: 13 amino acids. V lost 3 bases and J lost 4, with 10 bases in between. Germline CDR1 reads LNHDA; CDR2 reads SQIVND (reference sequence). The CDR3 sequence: CASSMRGGYEQYF. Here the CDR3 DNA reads TGTGCCAGTAGTATGAGGGGCGGATACGAGCAGTACTTC.

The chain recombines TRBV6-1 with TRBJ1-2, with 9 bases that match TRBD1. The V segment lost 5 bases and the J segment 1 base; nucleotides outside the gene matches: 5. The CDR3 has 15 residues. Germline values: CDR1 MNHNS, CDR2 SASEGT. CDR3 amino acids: CASSSGTGSNYGYTF. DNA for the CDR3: TGTGCCAGCAGTTCCGGGACAGGGAGTAACTATGGCTACACCTTC.

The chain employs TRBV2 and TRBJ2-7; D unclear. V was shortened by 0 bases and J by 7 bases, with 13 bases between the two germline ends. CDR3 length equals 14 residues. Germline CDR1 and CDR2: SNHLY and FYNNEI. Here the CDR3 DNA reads TGTGCCAGCAGTGAAGCCGGAACCGACAATGAGCAGTACTTC. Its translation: CASSEAGTDNEQYF.

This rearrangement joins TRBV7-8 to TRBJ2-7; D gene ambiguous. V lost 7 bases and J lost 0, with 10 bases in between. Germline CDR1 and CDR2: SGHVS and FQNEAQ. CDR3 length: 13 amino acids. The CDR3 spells CASTRAPSYEQYF. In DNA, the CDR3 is TGTGCCAGCACAAGGGCCCCCTCCTACGAGCAGTACTTC.